This note documents a single T cell receptor (beta chain) sequence. Only one count was recorded for this clone. It has no known antigen specificity. Base qualities are missing; no much larger clone stands one base away. The source of the sample is a study of T cells in localized non-small cell lung cancer (dated by TCRdb to 2019 to 2021). Concerning the study at large: The study examined T cell repertoires in approximately 240 patients with early-stage NSCLC and compared tumors with uninvolved tumor-adjacent lungs. NSCLC patients had a mean age of roughly 66 years, and more than 120 were male and around 99 female. The cohort consisted of 236 treatment-naive NSCLC patients whose localized lung tumors had been resected. Beyond this particular receptor, the publication reports: Higher blood T cell density associated with longer overall survival, while higher adjacent-lung clonality associated with shorter survival. A median of 57 of the top 100 tumor clones turned up in the paired uninvolved adjacent lung, and 25 to 35 of those clones also ranked among the top 100 of that same adjacent lung. Because the study design was exploratory, TCR variables were selected using unadjusted p-values without false-discovery rate correction. Uninvolved tumor-adjacent lung showed the highest T cell clonality, higher than tumor, which suggests more focused antigenic responses in the uninvolved tumor-adjacent lung. Multi-region tumor sequencing was not performed, so intratumor heterogeneity could not be excluded.

The CDR3 measures 15 amino acids from cysteine to phenylalanine. Of all the DNA, just the CDR3 is kept, 45 bases in frame from base 1. Trimming removed 4 bases from V and 7 bases from J, leaving 17 bases between the germline ends. CDR1 and CDR2, looked up from the germline V gene, are SGHVS and FQNEAQ. At diagnosis, peripheral blood, uninvolved tumor-adjacent lung and tumor were collected and stored as a combination of fresh-frozen and FFPE material. For TCR repertoire profiling, the blood samples were analyzed as peripheral blood mononuclear cells. The immunoSEQ Assay was used to sequence TCR beta CDR3 regions from DNA. As for how the authors treated the data: To compute T cell density, TCR beta template counts were normalized to usable DNA, which was estimated by amplifying housekeeping genes. The preseqR package was used to estimate richness by extrapolating to 400,000 templates for PBMC samples and to 120,000 templates for tissue samples. Clonality was taken to be one minus Pielou's evenness. Differential abundance testing on productive amino-acid clonotypes, with a minimum total count of 5 and an alpha of 0.1, was used to identify tissue-enriched TCRs. The Jaccard Index and the Morisita Overlap Index were used to measure how much the repertoires overlapped between compartments. GLIPH grouped TCR beta CDR3s together with public tetramer-defined viral CDR3s, and a viral motif had to include at least three viral sequences and also show V-gene enrichment. TCRdb retrieved this table from immuneACCESS and kept in-frame rearrangements only. Not all clones are present; in checked studies, unresolved V genes account for under half, and no reason is known for the remainder. Clonal size and the V and J genes are those of that table, whereas D and trimming came from the DNA. The sample table records 26,000 or so clones; about 87% of these occur just once. The top ten clones comprise around 6.8% of the sample.

This TCR came from a male donor aged 60 or older with stage I lung adenocarcinoma. This material consisted of peripheral blood, taken before any cancer treatment. The rearranged segments are TRBV7-8 and TRBJ1-5; the D gene cannot be resolved reliably. The CDR3 here reads CASSSGSLLGQPQHF. The nucleotides are TGTGCCAGCAGCTCAGGCAGCCTTTTGGGCCAGCCCCAGCATTTT.